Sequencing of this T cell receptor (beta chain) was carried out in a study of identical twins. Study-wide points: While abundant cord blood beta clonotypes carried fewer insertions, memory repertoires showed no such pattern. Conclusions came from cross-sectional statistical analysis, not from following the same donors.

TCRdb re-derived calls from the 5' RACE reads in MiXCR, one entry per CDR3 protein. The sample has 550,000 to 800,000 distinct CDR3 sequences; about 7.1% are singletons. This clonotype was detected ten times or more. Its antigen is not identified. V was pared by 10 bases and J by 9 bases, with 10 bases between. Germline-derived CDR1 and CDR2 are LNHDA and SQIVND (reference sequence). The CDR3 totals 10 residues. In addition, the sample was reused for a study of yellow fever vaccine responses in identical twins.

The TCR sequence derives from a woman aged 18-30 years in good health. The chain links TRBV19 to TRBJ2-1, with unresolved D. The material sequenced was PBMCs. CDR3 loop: CATEFGEQFF. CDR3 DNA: TGTGCCACCGAGTTTGGTGAGCAGTTCTTC.